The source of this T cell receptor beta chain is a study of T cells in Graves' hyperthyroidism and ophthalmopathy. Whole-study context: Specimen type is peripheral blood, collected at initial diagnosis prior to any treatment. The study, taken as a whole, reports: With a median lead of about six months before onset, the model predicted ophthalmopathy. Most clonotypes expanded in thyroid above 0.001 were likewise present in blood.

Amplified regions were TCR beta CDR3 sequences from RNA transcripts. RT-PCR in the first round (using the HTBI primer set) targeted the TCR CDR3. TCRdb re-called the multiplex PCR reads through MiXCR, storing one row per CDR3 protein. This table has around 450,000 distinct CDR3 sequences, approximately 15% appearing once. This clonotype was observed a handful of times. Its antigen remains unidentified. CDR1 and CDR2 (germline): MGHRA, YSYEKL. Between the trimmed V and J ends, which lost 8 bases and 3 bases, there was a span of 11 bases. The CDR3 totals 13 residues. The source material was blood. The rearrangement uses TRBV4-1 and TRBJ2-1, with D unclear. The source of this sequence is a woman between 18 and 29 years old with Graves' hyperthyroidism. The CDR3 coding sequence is TGCGCCAGCGGGAAGACGGGCTACAATGAGCAGTTCTTC. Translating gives CASGKTGYNEQFF.